This is a list of T cell receptor beta chains from one sample in a study of T cell responses to AZD1222 COVID-19 vaccine. This table comes from immunoSEQ multiplex PCR, and its TCRdb copy is limited to in-frame clones, with some not included. The table includes 100,000 to 150,000 clones, 75% to 90% detected once. This material consisted of peripheral blood, taken on day 0 of AZD1222 vaccination. Receptors originate from an adult in good health. Each CDR3 is given with its conserved first and last residue. D genes are given only for firm matches. Clone size, where shown, is once, few, many, or a class for clones that have expanded.

clone_size j_call d_call cdr3_length v_call cdr3_nt cdr3_aa
few TRBJ2-3 TRBD1 17 TRBV4-2 TGTGCCAGCAGCCTAACTCGGGGGGACAGGGGCGCAGATACGCAGTATTTT CASSLTRGDRGADTQYF
. TRBJ2-3 . 14 TRBV19 TGTGCCAGTAGTGGGGATAGGATCGCAGATACGCAGTATTTT CASSGDRIADTQYF
. TRBJ2-7 . 12 TRBV2 TGTGCCAGCAGTGAACACCCCTACGAGCAGTACTTC CASSEHPYEQYF
. TRBJ1-2 . 14 TRBV29-1 TGCAGCGTCGCCGCCTCGACACCGGATGATGGCTACACCTTC CSVAASTPDDGYTF
once TRBJ1-5 . 16 TRBV7-6 TGTGCCAGCAGCTTAGAGGCGTTAGGGGCGAATCAGCCCCAGCATTTT CASSLEALGANQPQHF
. TRBJ1-2 . 16 TRBV11-2 TGTGCCAGCAGCTTACAACCCGGGGCCCGAGGAGGAGGCTACACCTTC CASSLQPGARGGGYTF
. TRBJ1-5 . 20 TRBV2 TGTGCCAGCAGTGTACTCTCCGAAGGGGGAGGGTATGGGAGCAATCAGCCCCAGCATTTT CASSVLSEGGGYGSNQPQHF
. TRBJ1-5 . 15 TRBV28 TGTGCCAGTATCCCGGGGGGACGGACCGCCCAGCCCCAGCATTTT CASIPGGRTAQPQHF
. TRBJ1-5 TRBD1 14 TRBV6-5 TGTGCCAGCAGACTACAGGGGGCGCGGCAGCCCCAGCATTTT CASRLQGARQPQHF
once TRBJ1-5 . 13 TRBV7-9 TGTGCCAGCAGCTTAGTAGGTAATCAGCCCCAGCATTTT CASSLVGNQPQHF
. TRBJ1-2 . 15 TRBV6-5 TGTGCCAGCACCAACCCAGGGCGAGCGATCTATGGCTACACCTTC CASTNPGRAIYGYTF
. TRBJ1-5 . 17 TRBV7-2 TGTGCCAGCAGCTTAGGGAATCCGGGACGGACGACAGAGCCCCAGCATTTT CASSLGNPGRTTEPQHF
. TRBJ1-1 . 16 TRBV2 TGTGCCAGCAGTTCCCGCCCCCCGACTGCGAACACTGAAGCTTTCTTT CASSSRPPTANTEAFF
. TRBJ1-1 . 16 TRBV18 TGTGCCAGCTCTCAGGACAGCGTAACGATGAACACTGAAGCTTTCTTT CASSQDSVTMNTEAFF
. TRBJ2-7 TRBD1 11 TRBV30 TGTGCCTGGAGTCTCACAGGGGACCAGTACTTC CAWSLTGDQYF
once TRBJ2-3 TRBD2 19 TRBV4-3 TGCGCCAGCAGCCAAGTCTTTCGGCTAGCGGGATCCGTCACAGATACGCAGTATTTT CASSQVFRLAGSVTDTQYF
. TRBJ1-1 . 12 TRBV30 TGTGCCTGGATTCTCATGAACACTGAAGCTTTCTTT CAWILMNTEAFF
. TRBJ2-1 . 12 TRBV12-3/TRBV12-4 TGTGCCAGCAGTTTTAAGGGCCACGAGCAGTTCTTC CASSFKGHEQFF
. TRBJ2-3 . 11 TRBV2 TGTGCCAGGAGAACAGGGGATACGCAGTATTTT CARRTGDTQYF
. TRBJ2-1 TRBD2 13 TRBV4-3 TGCGCCAGCAGCACACGACTAGCTAATGAGCAGTTCTTC CASSTRLANEQFF
. TRBJ1-3 . 13 TRBV4-1 TGCGCCACGGGTACTCCGGCTGGAAACACCATATATTTT CATGTPAGNTIYF
once TRBJ1-1 . 14 TRBV5-1 TGCGCCAGCAGCTTACAGGCGACGAACACTGAAGCTTTCTTT CASSLQATNTEAFF
. TRBJ1-6 . 14 TRBV7-8 TGTGCCAGCAGCTTTCTGGGGCCCAATTCACCCCTCCACTTT CASSFLGPNSPLHF
. TRBJ1-5 . 16 TRBV6-6 TGTGCCAGCAGTTCTCCCTCGGGGCGGGGGAATCAGCCCCAGCATTTT CASSSPSGRGNQPQHF
. TRBJ1-5 TRBD1 15 TRBV24-1 TGTGCCACCAGTGACCCGGGACAGGGAAATCAGCCCCAGCATTTT CATSDPGQGNQPQHF
. TRBJ2-7 . 14 TRBV5-1 TGCGCCAGCAGCTTGGAGTTCCCCGCCGGCGAGCAGTACTTC CASSLEFPAGEQYF
. TRBJ1-4 . 12 TRBV29-1 TGCAGCGTTGAAGAGAGGGGGGGAAAACTGTTTTTT CSVEERGGKLFF
. TRBJ1-3 TRBD1 15 TRBV4-3 TGCGCCAGCAGTCCACAGGGGGGTACTGGAAACACCATATATTTT CASSPQGGTGNTIYF
. TRBJ1-1 TRBD1 13 TRBV2 TGTGCCGGGCGACAGGGCGGTTTCGCTGAAGCTTTCTTT CAGRQGGFAEAFF
. TRBJ2-3 TRBD2 15 TRBV5-1 TGCGCCAGCACTGAGCGGGGGGCCTTCACAGATACGCAGTATTTT CASTERGAFTDTQYF
. TRBJ2-7 TRBD2 18 TRBV27 TGTGCCAGCAGTGACACTACGACGGGACTAGCGGGAAGCTACGAGCAGTACTTC CASSDTTTGLAGSYEQYF
. TRBJ1-4 . 13 TRBV2 TGTGCCAGCATCCGGGTACGGGGTGAAAAACTGTTTTTT CASIRVRGEKLFF
. TRBJ1-5 TRBD1 15 TRBV7-8 TGTGCCAGCAGCTTGGGGACAGGTAGCAATCAGCCCCAGCATTTT CASSLGTGSNQPQHF
few TRBJ1-3 TRBD1 14 TRBV6-5 TGTGCCAGCAGGACGGGGCAGGGGGCCTACACCATATATTTT CASRTGQGAYTIYF
. TRBJ1-2 . 14 TRBV19 TGTGCCAGTAGTATCGAACAGGTCAACTATGGCTACACCTTC CASSIEQVNYGYTF
. TRBJ1-5 . 13 TRBV11-2 TGTGCCAGCAGCTTAGATTCCCCGTGGCCCCAGCATTTT CASSLDSPWPQHF
. TRBJ2-3 . 13 TRBV30 TGTGCCTGGAGTGTAAGGGGCTCAGATACGCAGTATTTT CAWSVRGSDTQYF
few TRBJ2-3 TRBD2 16 TRBV6-5 TGTGCCAGCAGTTATAGAGCGGGAGCTAGCACAGATACGCAGTATTTT CASSYRAGASTDTQYF
. TRBJ2-2 TRBD2 15 TRBV6-6 TGTGCCATCACGTTTGTAGCGGGAGCAGCCGGGGAGCTGTTTTTT CAITFVAGAAGELFF
few TRBJ2-1 . 13 TRBV12-3/TRBV12-4 TGTGCCAGCAGCATCAGTGGGGAGAATGAGCAGTTCTTC CASSISGENEQFF
. TRBJ2-3 TRBD2 15 TRBV30 TGTGCCTGGAGTTGGGGCGGGGGGAGCACAGATACGCAGTATTTT CAWSWGGGSTDTQYF
. TRBJ1-2 . 13 TRBV2 TGTGCCAGCAGCACAGGGCCTTTTTATGGCTACACCTTC CASSTGPFYGYTF
. TRBJ1-4 . 16 TRBV27 TGTGCCAGCAGTTTAGCTACGGGGGCGCCGGGCGAAAAACTGTTTTTT CASSLATGAPGEKLFF
once TRBJ2-2 TRBD1 15 TRBV2 TGTGCCAGCACCCACCGGGACAGGGGTGCCCGGGAGCTGTTTTTT CASTHRDRGARELFF
. TRBJ2-5 TRBD2 16 TRBV5-1 TGCGCCAGCAGCTTGGCTGGGACTAGCGGTGTAGAGACCCAGTACTTC CASSLAGTSGVETQYF